Detailed here is one TCR beta chain. What antigen it recognizes has not been identified. No qualities accompany the bases; no much larger clone lies one base away. TCR CDR3 regions were amplified from genomic DNA by multiplex PCR using the deep immunoSEQ assay. Extracted genomic DNA from each cell subset was distributed evenly across all wells of several immunoSEQ 96-well plates, and each plate was treated as a replicate. For sorted subsets, about 220 ng of genomic DNA, equivalent to some 33,000 T cell genomes, went into each replicate PCR. The purified libraries were quantified using a Qubit 3.0 fluorometer, sized with a Bioanalyzer 2100, and then quantified again using the KAPA Library Quantification kit. Every immunoSEQ 96-well plate was sequenced on a separate single-read 150-cycle Illumina NextSeq 550 flow cell. The published analysis was carried out like this. The immunoSEQ output contained only junctional sequences without quality scores, so filtering could not match that applied to full-length reads. Sequences were annotated with PyIR, a Python wrapper for IgBLAST v1.9, and V/J genes and CDR3 were assigned using IMGT germline references. Any read was removed if the V/J assignment was weak (E-value above 1e-6), the CDR3 was missing, or the read contained stop codons, out-of-frame junctions, or ambiguous translated residues. A V3J clonotype was defined by an identical inferred V gene, J gene, and CDR3 amino acid sequence. The percentage overlap between two repertoires was calculated by dividing the number of shared unique clonotypes by the size of the smaller repertoire. Repertoire richness was assessed with RTK rarefaction, the Chao1 estimator, and Recon v2.1 estimates of unobserved clonotypes. Generation probabilities were computed with OLGA for all TCRbeta clonotypes obtained by the gDNA method from four donors. Entries here come from immuneACCESS through TCRdb and include only in-frame sequences with V and J called. Some clones fail to appear in such tables; in the studies checked, an unresolved V gene covers under half of the shortfall, and the cause of the remainder is unknown. D and trimming come from the DNA, and the V and J calls and clone size come from that table. The sample data list approximately 2.3 million clones, and roughly 93% of these were observed just once. About 0.37% of the sample belongs to the ten largest clones.

The donors were healthy, HIV-negative adults with no recently reported acute infections or vaccinations. Every donor was a Caucasian adult living in Nashville, Tennessee, USA. CD4+ T cells were enriched by magnetic negative selection, after which naive cells were positively selected on CD45RA and the negative fraction was taken as the memory subset. After blood collection by leukapheresis, PBMCs were isolated using Ficoll-Histopaque density gradient centrifugation and then cryopreserved in the vapor phase of liquid nitrogen. Analytical flow cytometry was used to check the purity and quantity of each magnetically sorted T cell population. Each sorted fraction had its genomic DNA isolated and then quantified by UV absorbance on a Nanodrop 2000c. The CDR3 numbers 15 residues from cysteine through phenylalanine. Only CDR3 DNA remains: 45 bases, in frame from the first base. Looking up the germline V gene yields CDR1 SGHAT and CDR2 FQNNGV. V is cut back by 4 bases and J by 5 bases, with 6 bases in the junction unmatched.

The data belong to a study of shared clonotypes between healthy human individuals (dated by TCRdb to 2018 to 2021). Context from the whole study: A couple of women and a few men aged 18 to 49 years were included in the cohort. To estimate repertoire size and how much clonotypes are shared between individuals, the study performed deep sequencing of blood TCR repertoires from roughly five healthy adults. For each donor, CD4 naive and CD4 memory were each run on three plates, CD8 naive on two plates, and CD8 memory on one plate. Different laboratories and diverse techniques were used to prepare libraries and sequence TCR repertoires, to increase sequencing depth and limit assay-specific biases. Between about 0.8 and 9.5 billion PBMCs per donor were obtained by leukapheresis.

Broader findings and caveats from the paper: Compared with non-shared clonotypes, clonotypes shared by all four sorted-subset donors had higher generation probabilities. The small number of donors limited the genetic and exposure-history diversity represented. Naive subsets generally had larger estimated clonotype richness than memory subsets. Sampling was restricted to blood, and TCR repertoires in tissues likely differ from the TCR repertoires found in blood. Approximately 5% of naive CD4, 3.5% of naive CD8, about 2.1% of memory CD4, and approximately 0.4% of memory CD8 clonotypes were shared across a handful of donors. Pairwise subsampling indicated that sequencing depth was expected to affect the degree of clonotype sharing among donors. Rarefaction of sorted-subset datasets indicated incomplete sequencing despite the large sequencing depth.

The V and J segments used are TRBV11-2 and TRBJ2-5; 11 middle bases align to TRBD2. This TCR came from a young man in good health. Some clones in this sample may be carry-over from other donors' samples. Specimen: naive CD4+ T cells from PBMCs. Taken with the paper, the label for cell subset or site translates to: CD45RA+ positively selected. CDR3 region: CASSWSSGRGETQYF. The DNA reads as follows: TGTGCCAGCAGCTGGAGTAGCGGGAGGGGTGAGACCCAGTACTTC.